This TCR beta chain was retrieved from a study of cytomegalovirus exposure and HLA in healthy donors. This clone has just a few counts. Trimming left V 2 bases short and J 6 bases short, with 17 bases between. The CDR3 runs to 15 residues. The germline V gene has CDR1 MNHNS and CDR2 SASEGT. A multiplex PCR was run with 60 Vbeta primers and 13 Jbeta primers. Assay used: immunoSEQ multiplex PCR; TCRdb lists only in-frame clones, some missing. This table has some 150,000 clones, approximately 8.9% appearing once. The source is a woman aged 40 to 55 in good health and CMV-seropositive. The chain joins TRBV6-1 to TRBJ2-7; the D gene is possibly TRBD1 (6 bases). Sequences were obtained from PBMCs. The CDR3 is CASSEWGLVSVEQYF. The CDR3 bases are TGTGCCAGCAGTGAATGGGGGCTAGTGAGTGTCGAGCAGTACTTC.